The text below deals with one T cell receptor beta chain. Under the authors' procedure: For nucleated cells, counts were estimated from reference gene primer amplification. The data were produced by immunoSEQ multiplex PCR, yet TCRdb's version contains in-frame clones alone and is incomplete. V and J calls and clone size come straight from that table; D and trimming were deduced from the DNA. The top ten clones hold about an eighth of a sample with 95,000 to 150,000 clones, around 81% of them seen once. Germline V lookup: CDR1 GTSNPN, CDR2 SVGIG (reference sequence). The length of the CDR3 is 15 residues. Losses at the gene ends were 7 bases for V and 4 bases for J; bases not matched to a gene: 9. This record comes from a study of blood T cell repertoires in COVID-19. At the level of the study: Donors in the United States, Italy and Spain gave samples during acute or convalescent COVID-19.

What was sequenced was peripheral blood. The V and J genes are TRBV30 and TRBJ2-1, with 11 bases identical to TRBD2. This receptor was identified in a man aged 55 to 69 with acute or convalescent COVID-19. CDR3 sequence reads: CASEGGTSGYNEQFF. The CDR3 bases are TGTGCCTCTGAGGGAGGGACTAGCGGTTACAATGAGCAGTTCTTC. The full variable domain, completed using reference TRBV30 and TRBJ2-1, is SQTIHQWPATLVQPVGSPLSLECTVEGTSNPNLYWYRQAAGRGLQLLFYSVGIGQISSEVPQNLSASRPQDRQFILSSKKLLLSDSGFYLCASEGGTSGYNEQFFGPGTRLTVL.